This T cell receptor (beta chain) was profiled in a study of radiotherapy plus CTLA-4 blockade in lung cancer. General study findings and limits: Early shifts in blood T cell clones, with interferon-beta, reportedly predicted response best. TCR clones originating in tumors grew in number in blood after radiotherapy plus ipilimumab.

This clone appeared a single time. Its cognate antigen is unknown. TCRdb keeps only in-frame clones here, not all; method: immunoSEQ multiplex PCR. The sample shows tens of thousands of clones, 75% to 90% of them seen only once. Trimming took 2 bases from V and 5 from J, leaving 12 bases between them. Per germline, CDR1 MDHEN and CDR2 SYDVKM. The CDR3 totals 14 residues. The TCR was taken from a human donor with non-small cell lung cancer who had a partial response to radiotherapy plus ipilimumab. The chain couples TRBV28 to TRBJ1-1; a weak D match, TRBD1 (5 bases). Specimen: peripheral blood, collected from a patient treated with radiotherapy plus ipilimumab. This chain's CDR3 is CASSLISGPTEAFF. In DNA, the CDR3 is TGTGCCAGCAGTTTAATTTCAGGGCCTACTGAAGCTTTCTTT. Full variable domain (remainder filled in from reference TRBV28 and TRBJ1-1): DVKVTQSSRYLVKRTGEKVFLECVQDMDHENMFWYRQDPGLGLRLIYFSYDVKMKEKGDIPEGYSVSREKKERFSLILESASTNQTSMYLCASSLISGPTEAFFGQGTRLTVV.